This is a list of T cell receptor beta chains from one sample in a study of T cells in Graves' hyperthyroidism and ophthalmopathy. In TCRdb, the multiplex PCR reads were re-called with MiXCR into one record per CDR3 protein. Of hundreds of thousands of distinct CDR3 sequences listed, 14% are singletons. What was sequenced was blood. These receptors were obtained from a woman aged 18-29 years with Graves' hyperthyroidism. Each CDR3 is given with its conserved first and last residue. The D gene is left open where the match is weak. Some rows mark clone size as missing; the rest say once, few, many or name a class of expanded clone.

TRBJ2-1	many	TRBV29-1	NA	CSAAAGSSYNEQFF	TGCAGCGCGGCAGCGGGCAGTTCCTACAATGAGCAGTTCTTC
TRBJ2-2	NA	TRBV6-1	TRBD2	CASSQSGRSTGELFF	TGTGCCAGCAGCCAAAGCGGGAGGAGCACCGGGGAGCTGTTTTTT
TRBJ2-7	many	TRBV28	TRBD2	CASSSLAGVDEQYF	TGTGCCAGCAGTTCACTAGCGGGAGTGGACGAGCAGTACTTC
TRBJ2-7	few	TRBV2	NA	CASRIPGVKLYEQYF	TGTGCCAGCAGGATCCCAGGGGTTAAGCTCTACGAGCAGTACTTC
TRBJ2-2	many	TRBV6-1	TRBD2	CASSPELAGRELFF	TGTGCCAGCAGCCCTGAACTAGCGGGAAGGGAGCTGTTTTTT
TRBJ1-1	many	TRBV7-9	NA	CASSRGGGGTEAFF	TGTGCCAGCAGCCGCGGTGGGGGTGGCACTGAAGCTTTCTTT
TRBJ2-3	many	TRBV28	NA	CASRGPHGTQYF	TGTGCCAGCAGGGGCCCCCACGGTACGCAGTATTTT
TRBJ1-1	NA	TRBV9	TRBD1	CASSARGRDTEAFF	TGTGCCAGCAGCGCTAGGGGGCGGGACACTGAAGCTTTCTTT
TRBJ2-5	NA	TRBV6-2/TRBV6-3	NA	CASSSDWSQETQYF	TGTGCCAGCAGTTCCGACTGGAGCCAAGAGACCCAGTACTTC
TRBJ2-7	many	TRBV20-1	TRBD2	CSAREGLAASYEQYF	TGCAGTGCTAGGGAGGGACTAGCGGCCTCCTACGAGCAGTACTTC
TRBJ1-1	NA	TRBV10-3	NA	CAISGQELMNTEAFF	TGTGCCATCAGTGGGCAGGAACTCATGAACACTGAAGCTTTCTTT
TRBJ1-1	few	TRBV29-1	NA	CSVERHSEAFF	TGCAGCGTTGAACGACATTCCGAAGCTTTCTTT
TRBJ1-5	many	TRBV6-1	NA	CASSEAQEGQPQHF	TGTGCCAGCAGTGAAGCACAGGAGGGACAGCCCCAGCATTTT
TRBJ2-2	NA	TRBV27	NA	CANMGVPDTGELFF	TGTGCCAACATGGGGGTGCCTGACACCGGGGAGCTGTTTTTT
TRBJ2-1	few	TRBV7-2	NA	CASKTGYNEQFF	TGTGCCAGCAAAACAGGGTACAATGAGCAGTTCTTC
TRBJ1-6	many	TRBV12-3/TRBV12-4	NA	CASSFGRTNNSPLHF	TGTGCCAGCAGTTTTGGGCGGACCAATAATTCACCCCTCCACTTT
TRBJ2-7	many	TRBV12-3/TRBV12-4	NA	CASSLILGPTGEQYF	TGTGCCAGCAGTTTAATCCTTGGTCCTACGGGCGAGCAGTACTTC
TRBJ1-2	many	TRBV7-2	NA	CASSLRGAANYGYTF	TGTGCCAGCAGCTTAAGGGGGGCAGCTAACTATGGCTACACCTTC
TRBJ1-1	many	TRBV29-1	TRBD1	CSVGDRVNTEAFF	TGCAGCGTTGGAGACAGGGTGAACACTGAAGCTTTCTTT
TRBJ1-5	NA	TRBV10-3	NA	CAIRTDSNQPQHF	TGTGCCATCAGGACGGATAGCAATCAGCCCCAGCATTTT
TRBJ1-1	many	TRBV6-2/TRBV6-3	NA	CASSYSLQKPRLGTEAFF	TGTGCCAGCAGTTACTCGCTGCAGAAACCGAGGCTCGGCACTGAAGCTTTCTTT
TRBJ2-6	NA	TRBV24-1	NA	CATSARGVSGANVLTF	TGTGCCACCAGTGCCCGAGGGGTCTCTGGGGCCAACGTCCTGACTTTC
TRBJ1-5	many	TRBV3-1	NA	CASSQDLGRSNQPQHF	TGTGCCAGCAGCCAAGATCTGGGCCGTAGCAATCAGCCCCAGCATTTT
TRBJ2-5	NA	TRBV20-1	NA	CSAPVLSARETQYF	TGCAGTGCCCCCGTTCTGAGCGCCAGAGAGACCCAGTACTTC
TRBJ2-7	many	TRBV7-9	NA	CASILGQEGNEQYF	TGTGCCAGCATCCTAGGACAGGAGGGGAACGAGCAGTACTTC